A single sample gave rise to the 5 T cell receptor beta chains below, sequenced in a study of T cells in Graves' hyperthyroidism and ophthalmopathy. From RNA transcripts, TCR beta CDR3 regions were amplified. A set of HTBI primers served as the primers for a first-round RT-PCR of the TCR CDR3. Using its own MiXCR run on the multiplex PCR reads, TCRdb lists one record per CDR3 protein. The profile shows hundreds of thousands of distinct CDR3 sequences, approximately 13% of them singletons. Specimen: blood. These receptors all come from a woman aged 30 to 39 with Graves' hyperthyroidism.

This clonotype was recorded at least ten times. The rearrangement joins TRBV2 to TRBJ2-5; D may be TRBD2 (6 bases). Trimming removed 7 bases from V and 3 bases from J, with 15 bases in between. The CDR3 contains 14 residues. CDR1 and CDR2 (germline): SNHLY, FYNNEI. Here the CDR3 reads CASNTGRMEETQYF. CDR3 DNA: TGTGCCAGCAATACCGGGAGAATGGAAGAGACCCAGTACTTC.

The table lists this clonotype with a few counts. This sequence joins TRBV27 and TRBJ1-4; a weak D match, TRBD1 (6 bases). The germline gives CDR1 MNHEY, CDR2 SMNVEV (reference sequence). V shed 5 bases and J shed 5 bases, with 21 bases lying between them. This CDR3 has 17 residues. In DNA, the CDR3 is TGTGCCAGCAGTAAGATTAGGAAACAGGGATCAAATGAAAAACTGTTTTTT. It is translated as CASSKIRKQGSNEKLFF.

This chain links TRBV7-9 with TRBJ2-1; TRBD2 agrees at 10 bases. The germline CDR1 and CDR2 sequences are SEHNR and FQNEAQ (reference sequence). Trimming took 4 bases from V and 9 from J; bases not matched to a gene: 9. The CDR3 is 15 amino acids. CDR3 DNA: TGTGCCAGCAGCTCTCCTAGCGGGAGTCAGGGTGAGCAGTTCTTC. Amino acids: CASSSPSGSQGEQFF.

This clonotype was recorded many times. J is TRBJ1-1 and V is TRBV30; the match to TRBD1 covers 10 bases. Germline-derived CDR1 and CDR2 are GTSNPN and SVGIG (reference sequence). J was trimmed by 4 bases and V by 1 base; bases with no gene match: 0. The CDR3 consists of 13 residues. The chain's CDR3 is CAWSGTGGTEAFF. CDR3 in DNA: TGTGCCTGGAGTGGGACAGGGGGCACTGAAGCTTTCTTT.

This clonotype has a handful of counts. The chain combines TRBV5-4 with TRBJ2-7; D gene unclear. The germline CDR1 and CDR2 sequences are SGHNT and YYREEE (reference sequence). The CDR3 contains 15 residues. Trimming removed 0 bases at V and 0 bases at J, with 10 bases between. DNA for the CDR3: TGTGCCAGCAGCTTGGACCCAGCAAGCTCCTACGAGCAGTACTTC. Translating it yields CASSLDPASSYEQYF. Looking up the rest from reference TRBV5-4 and TRBJ2-7 gives the full variable domain: ETGVTQSPTHLIKTRGQQVTLRCSSQSGHNTVSWYQQALGQGPQFIFQYYREEENGRGNFPPRFSGLQFPNYSSELNVNALELDDSALYLCASSLDPASSYEQYFGPGTRLTVT.